A single sample is the source of the 24 T cell receptor beta chains below, sequenced in a study of beta chain features in type 1 diabetes. The whole isolated RNA underwent reverse transcription, so sequencing captured expressed TCRB transcripts. Method: immunoSEQ multiplex PCR; TCRdb's copy keeps in-frame clones and lacks some. Altogether 35,000 to 50,000 clones are present, about half being singletons, with the ten largest covering about 0.25%. The specimen was stem cell memory CD4+ T cells from blood. These TCRs come from a woman in her 30s in good health.

This clone has a handful of counts. The rearrangement joins TRBV7-2 to TRBJ2-7, with a weak D call TRBD2 (5 bases). The CDR3 length is 16 residues. Germline CDR1 SGHTA, CDR2 FQGNSA. The V and J ends lost 1 base and 3 bases respectively, with 16 bases between them. The CDR3 DNA follows: TGTGCCAGCAGCTTAGGAGGCCAGCGGAGTTTCTACGAGCAGTACTTC. Translation gives CASSLGGQRSFYEQYF.

The rearrangement links TRBV7-2 to TRBJ2-1; 10 bases agree with TRBD1. The CDR3 has 14 residues. After removal of 5 bases from V and 4 bases from J, the junction contained 2 bases not matched to a gene. The germline gives CDR1 SGHTA, CDR2 FQGNSA. This CDR3 is CASSKDRGYNEQFF. The CDR3 DNA is TGTGCCAGCAGCAAGGACAGGGGGTACAATGAGCAGTTCTTC.

This chain links TRBV9 with TRBJ1-2; 8 bases fit TRBD1. Germline CDR1 reads SGDLS; CDR2 reads YYNGEE. V shed 3 bases and J 8 bases; nucleotides not matched to a gene: 18. This CDR3 has 17 residues. CDR3 nucleotide sequence: TGTGCCAGCAGCGGTTCAGGGGGCGCTTCGGCGACTAGAGGCTACACCTTC. Translating it yields CASSGSGGASATRGYTF.

The V call is TRBV28, the J call TRBJ2-1; TRBD1 matches at 9 bases. Germline CDR1 is MDHEN and CDR2 is SYDVKM. This CDR3 comprises 15 residues. The V segment lost 1 base and the J segment 6 bases; nucleotides outside the gene matches: 4. CDR3 in DNA: TGTGCCAGCAGTTTATCCGGGACAGGGCTCAATGAGCAGTTCTTC. Translated, it gives CASSLSGTGLNEQFF.

This clone was seen a single time. The chain has TRBV28 and TRBJ2-1, with 8 bases aligning to TRBD2. CDR3 length: 17 amino acids. CDR1 and CDR2 from the germline V gene are MDHEN and SYDVKM. J gave up 6 bases and V 6 bases, and 16 bases lay outside the gene matches. The CDR3 DNA follows: TGTGCCAGCAGACGTAACCAGGGACTAGTGGGGGGCAATGAGCAGTTCTTC. The encoded protein is CASRRNQGLVGGNEQFF.

The genes are TRBV5-1 and TRBJ2-1; D not certain. This CDR3 region has 11 residues. Trimming removed 5 bases at V and 9 bases at J, with 9 bases between. Germline values: CDR1 SGHRS, CDR2 YFSETQ. The CDR3 region has the DNA TGCGCCAGCAGGAGTGGGCCTGAGCAGTTCTTC. It yields the protein CASRSGPEQFF.

V and J are TRBV4-3 and TRBJ2-1; 10 bases agree with TRBD2. V was pared by 0 bases and J by 12 bases, with 2 bases of the junction left unmatched. CDR1 and CDR2 from the germline V gene are LGHNA and YSLEER. This CDR3 has 13 residues. CDR3 in amino acids: CASSQDGLAVQFF. The CDR3 region has the DNA TGCGCCAGCAGCCAAGACGGACTAGCGGTGCAGTTCTTC.

The chain combines TRBV7-2 with TRBJ2-5; D is uncertain. The DNA end lines up better with TRBJ2-7; the J call may be wrong. This CDR3 is 13 amino acids long. Germline V gives CDR1 SGHTA, CDR2 FQGNSA. CDR3 coding DNA: TGTGCCAGCAGCTTAAGGTCGGACTACGAGCAGTACTTC. Its translation is CASSLRSDYEQYF.

The genes are TRBV27 and TRBJ2-1, with D tentatively TRBD2 (5 bases). The CDR3 runs to 17 residues. V lost 9 bases, J lost 0 bases, and 21 bases lay in between. From germline, CDR1 is MNHEY and CDR2 SMNVEV (reference sequence). The CDR3 sequence is CASQFDRTGSSYNEQFF. The CDR3 DNA reads TGTGCCAGTCAGTTCGATCGAACGGGGAGCTCCTACAATGAGCAGTTCTTC.

This chain connects TRBV11-2 to TRBJ1-2; 9 bases fit TRBD1. Germline CDR1 reads SGHAT; CDR2 reads FQNNGV. Trimming removed 0 bases from V and 6 bases from J; junction bases left unmatched: 2. CDR3 length: 14 amino acids. The CDR3 sequence is CASSLDRTGDGYTF. DNA of the CDR3: TGTGCCAGCAGCTTAGATCGGACAGGGGATGGCTACACCTTC.

In its sample, this clone was seen a few times. The J gene is TRBJ1-2, the V gene TRBV18; 9 positions agree with TRBD1. The length of the CDR3 is 15 residues. Looked up from germline, CDR1 is KGHSH and CDR2 is LQKENI. V dropped 5 bases and J dropped 4; count of bases not matched to a gene: 8. CDR3 protein: CASSIPGQGVYGYTF. CDR3 sequence (DNA): TGTGCCAGCTCAATTCCGGGACAGGGCGTCTATGGCTACACCTTC.

The chain has TRBV6-1 and TRBJ1-2; 7 nucleotides agree with TRBD1. V dropped 4 bases and J dropped 4; count of bases not matched to a gene: 6. Germline loops: CDR1 MNHNS, CDR2 SASEGT. This CDR3 is built from 14 residues. CDR3 in DNA: TGTGCCAGCAGTGTGTCCGACAGGGCCTATGGCTACACCTTC. The encoded protein is CASSVSDRAYGYTF.

The rearrangement joins TRBV6-5 to TRBJ2-7; 10 bases map to TRBD2. Trimming cost V 6 bases and J 6 bases; bases outside gene matches: 11. CDR3 length equals 15 residues. CDR1 MNHEY and CDR2 SVGAGI come from the germline V gene. CDR3 residues: CASSFSLAGKIEQYF. The CDR3 nucleotides are TGTGCCAGCAGCTTTTCACTAGCGGGAAAAATCGAGCAGTACTTC.

This clone was seen a handful of times. J is TRBJ1-5 and V is TRBV7-9; 7 bases are a match to TRBD1. Trimming took 4 bases from V and 1 from J; bases not matched to a gene: 4. The germline gives CDR1 SEHNR, CDR2 FQNEAQ (reference sequence). The CDR3 contains 15 residues. The CDR3 coding sequence is TGTGCCAGCAGCTCCCAGGGGGGAAGCAATCAGCCCCAGCATTTT. The encoded protein is CASSSQGGSNQPQHF.

V gene TRBV2 combines with J gene TRBJ2-3, with 9 positions matching TRBD2. There are 16 residues in the CDR3. Trimming took 7 bases from V and 2 from J; bases not matched to a gene: 10. Germline V gene sequence: CDR1 SNHLY, CDR2 FYNNEI. This chain's CDR3 is CASTSGLAGPTDTQYF. CDR3 DNA: TGTGCCAGCACCTCGGGCCTAGCGGGGCCCACAGATACGCAGTATTTT.

The sample holds a few counts of this clone. The V and J genes are TRBV7-2 and TRBJ2-5, with a possible D match to TRBD2 (6 bases). Germline V gives CDR1 SGHTA, CDR2 FQGNSA. With 8 bases removed from V and 1 base from J, the gap between germline ends came to 14 bases. CDR3 size: 14 residues. CDR3 nucleotide sequence: TGTGCCAGCTCCTCAGCGGGCACCCAAGAGACCCAGTACTTC. It codes for CASSSAGTQETQYF.

This clone appeared a single time. This chain joins TRBV5-4 and TRBJ2-6; D perhaps matches TRBD1 (6 bases). V was pared by 0 bases and J by 0 bases, with 13 bases between. Germline CDR1 reads SGHNT; CDR2 reads YYREEE (reference sequence). This CDR3 spans 18 amino acids. Here the CDR3 reads CASSLGQAPRSGANVLTF. The CDR3 nucleotides are TGTGCCAGCAGCTTGGGACAGGCCCCCCGCTCTGGGGCCAACGTCCTGACTTTC.

The chain is built from TRBV28 and TRBJ2-5; D is unresolved. The CDR3 length is 12 residues. CDR1 and CDR2 from the germline V gene are MDHEN and SYDVKM. V was trimmed by 2 bases and J by 2 bases, leaving 3 bases between them. CDR3 sequence (DNA): TGTGCCAGCAGTTTAACTCAAGAGACCCAGTACTTC. Protein: CASSLTQETQYF.

The chain joins TRBV5-6 to TRBJ2-5, with TRBD2 matching over 13 bases. There are 19 residues in the CDR3. Trimming took 4 bases from V and 4 from J; bases not matched to a gene: 16. Germline V gives CDR1 SGHDT, CDR2 YYEEEE. The CDR3 reads CASSPGWGTSGIGPETQYF. DNA of the CDR3: TGTGCCAGCAGCCCTGGGTGGGGGACTAGCGGGATTGGACCAGAGACCCAGTACTTC.

The rearrangement joins TRBV13 to TRBJ2-2; tentative D call: TRBD1 (5 bases). Germline CDR1 is PRHDT and CDR2 is FYEKMQ (reference sequence). V lost 6 bases to trimming and J lost 3 bases, with 14 bases between them. This CDR3 has 15 residues. The CDR3 loop reads CASSRQTVYTGELFF. For the CDR3, the DNA is TGTGCCAGCAGTCGACAGACAGTGTACACCGGGGAGCTGTTTTTT.

This clone came up a few times. J is TRBJ1-1 and V is TRBV6-1; no clear D gene. The CDR3 sequence is 11 residues long. Germline assignment: CDR1 MNHNS and CDR2 SASEGT. Deletions cut 7 bases from V and 2 bases from J, with 5 bases between. The CDR3 loop is CASKINTEAFF. Written as DNA, the CDR3 is TGTGCCAGCAAAATAAACACTGAAGCTTTCTTT.

The rearrangement joins TRBV4-2 to TRBJ2-1, with D uncertain. The CDR3 spans 14 residues. From germline, CDR1 is LGHNA and CDR2 YNFKEQ. Trimming pared 0 bases from V and 3 bases from J, leaving 6 bases between. For the CDR3, the DNA is TGTGCCAGCAGCCAAGATCGGAGCTACAATGAGCAGTTCTTC. This encodes CASSQDRSYNEQFF.

The J gene is TRBJ1-4, the V gene TRBV6-6, with no clear D. The germline CDR1 and CDR2 sequences are MNHNY and SVGAGI (reference sequence). V was shortened by 0 bases and J by 8 bases, with 10 bases between the two germline ends. The length of the CDR3 is 14 residues. The CDR3 spells CASSYSPNSEKLFF. In DNA, the CDR3 is TGTGCCAGCAGTTACTCGCCTAATTCAGAAAAACTGTTTTTT.

This chain links TRBV7-2 with TRBJ2-2; maybe TRBD1 (6 bases). Trimming shortened V by 4 bases and J by 4 bases, and 10 bases separated the two germline ends. CDR1 is SGHTA and CDR2 is FQGNSA in the germline V gene. This CDR3 spans 14 amino acids. CDR3 sequence reads: CASSSTGSTGELFF. The CDR3 coding sequence is TGTGCCAGCAGCTCCACAGGGAGCACCGGGGAGCTGTTTTTT.